These T cell receptor beta chains were read from a single sample in a study of regulatory T cells in long-lasting Graves disease. TCRdb re-analysed the multiplex PCR reads in MiXCR, keeping a single row per CDR3 protein. Here the sample spans some 500,000 distinct CDR3 sequences, approximately 12% being singletons. The same specimen was also included in a second study, on T cells in Graves' hyperthyroidism and ophthalmopathy.

The sample was peripheral blood mononuclear cells (PBMCs), taken at new diagnosis, from a patient treated with antithyroid drugs. These receptors all come from a man aged 30 to 39 with Graves disease. Both conserved end residues are part of each CDR3. The order of the fields is clone size, V gene, J gene, D gene, CDR3 DNA, CDR3 protein. D genes are given only for firm matches. Clone size is stated in some rows and not others, as once, few, many or a class when expanded.

clone size: many
V gene: TRBV29-1
J gene: TRBJ1-3
D gene: NA
CDR3 DNA: TGCAGCGTTCAGGACAGAAGAAACACCATATATTTT
CDR3 protein: CSVQDRRNTIYF

clone size: many
V gene: TRBV6-1
J gene: TRBJ2-5
D gene: TRBD2
CDR3 DNA: TGTGCCAGCAGTCGACTAGCGGGAGGGCCCCTCCAAGAGACCCAGTACTTC
CDR3 protein: CASSRLAGGPLQETQYF

clone size: many
V gene: TRBV18
J gene: TRBJ2-5
D gene: NA
CDR3 DNA: TGTGCCAGCAGCCGAGGGGGGCAAGAGACCCAGTACTTC
CDR3 protein: CASSRGGQETQYF

clone size: many
V gene: TRBV11-3
J gene: TRBJ2-5
D gene: NA
CDR3 DNA: TGTGCCAGCAGCTTAGATGGAGGAGGGAGGCGGACCCAGTACTTC
CDR3 protein: CASSLDGGGRRTQYF

clone size: many
V gene: TRBV27
J gene: TRBJ2-2
D gene: TRBD2
CDR3 DNA: TGTGCCAGCAGTTTGGCGGGAGAAGAGACCGGGGAGCTGTTTTTT
CDR3 protein: CASSLAGEETGELFF

clone size: NA
V gene: TRBV2
J gene: TRBJ2-2
D gene: TRBD2
CDR3 DNA: TGTGCCAGCAGTTGGGACAGGGAGACTAGCGGGAGCCCCGGGGAGCTGTTTTTT
CDR3 protein: CASSWDRETSGSPGELFF

clone size: many
V gene: TRBV7-8
J gene: TRBJ2-1
D gene: TRBD2
CDR3 DNA: TGTGCCAGCAGCGCCACGGGGGGCTCCTACAATGAGCAGTTCTTC
CDR3 protein: CASSATGGSYNEQFF

clone size: many
V gene: TRBV10-1
J gene: TRBJ2-5
D gene: NA
CDR3 DNA: TGCGCCAGCAGTGAAGGAACGGGTCGAGGCCTCGAGGAGACCCAGTACTTC
CDR3 protein: CASSEGTGRGLEETQYF

clone size: NA
V gene: TRBV19
J gene: TRBJ1-4
D gene: NA
CDR3 DNA: TGTGCCAGCGGGGACTTGCGCGGGGGGACTAATGAAAAACTGTTTTTT
CDR3 protein: CASGDLRGGTNEKLFF

clone size: few
V gene: TRBV5-1
J gene: TRBJ2-1
D gene: TRBD2
CDR3 DNA: TGCGCCAGCAGCTCTGGACTAGCGGGAGGGCCAGGTAATGAGCAGTTCTTC
CDR3 protein: CASSSGLAGGPGNEQFF

clone size: many
V gene: TRBV2
J gene: TRBJ1-1
D gene: TRBD1
CDR3 DNA: TGTGCCAGCAGTGCCGTACGACAGGGCAACACTGAAGCTTTCTTT
CDR3 protein: CASSAVRQGNTEAFF

clone size: NA
V gene: TRBV5-1
J gene: TRBJ2-7
D gene: NA
CDR3 DNA: TGCGCCAGCGGCCCCCGGGACTACCAGGGGGAGCAGTACTTC
CDR3 protein: CASGPRDYQGEQYF

clone size: few
V gene: TRBV27
J gene: TRBJ1-4
D gene: NA
CDR3 DNA: TGTGCCAGCAGTCCGGATTCCGGGACTAGTGAAAAACTGTTTTTT
CDR3 protein: CASSPDSGTSEKLFF

clone size: many
V gene: TRBV6-2/TRBV6-3
J gene: TRBJ1-2
D gene: NA
CDR3 DNA: TGTGCCAGCAGCCCCAGGGACCTCTATGGCTACACCTTC
CDR3 protein: CASSPRDLYGYTF

clone size: NA
V gene: TRBV7-9
J gene: TRBJ2-1
D gene: NA
CDR3 DNA: TGTGCCAGCAGCCCTTACCGGGACCCCGCCTACAATGGGCAGTTCTTC
CDR3 protein: CASSPYRDPAYNGQFF

clone size: many
V gene: TRBV20-1
J gene: TRBJ1-1
D gene: NA
CDR3 DNA: TGCAGTGCTAGAGATCTGACAAGAAACACTGAAGCTTTCTTT
CDR3 protein: CSARDLTRNTEAFF

clone size: many
V gene: TRBV30
J gene: TRBJ2-7
D gene: NA
CDR3 DNA: TGTGCCTGGAGTCCCCGGACGGGGGAGCAGTACTTC
CDR3 protein: CAWSPRTGEQYF

clone size: NA
V gene: TRBV5-1
J gene: TRBJ2-1
D gene: NA
CDR3 DNA: TGCGCCAGCAGCCCATGGCTAGGGCTAGGGAAGGGGTTCTTC
CDR3 protein: CASSPWLGLGKGFF

clone size: many
V gene: TRBV11-1
J gene: TRBJ2-7
D gene: NA
CDR3 DNA: TGTGCCAGCACCTCCCCGGGGGCAGGGGCCTACGAGCAGTACTTC
CDR3 protein: CASTSPGAGAYEQYF

clone size: few
V gene: TRBV5-1
J gene: TRBJ2-3
D gene: NA
CDR3 DNA: TGCGCCAGCAGCTTAAAGTTTACAGAGCTCACAGATACGCAGTATTTT
CDR3 protein: CASSLKFTELTDTQYF

clone size: NA
V gene: TRBV20-1
J gene: TRBJ2-7
D gene: TRBD2
CDR3 DNA: TGCAGTGCTTCTACTAGCGGGGGCTCCTACGAGCAGTACTTC
CDR3 protein: CSASTSGGSYEQYF

clone size: NA
V gene: TRBV6-5
J gene: TRBJ2-7
D gene: TRBD1
CDR3 DNA: TGTGCCAGCAGTTTCGGGACAGGGATCGTCGAGCAGTACTTC
CDR3 protein: CASSFGTGIVEQYF

clone size: NA
V gene: TRBV29-1
J gene: TRBJ2-7
D gene: NA
CDR3 DNA: TGCAGCGTCGAGACGGCTAGAGCACCCTACGAGCAGTACTTC
CDR3 protein: CSVETARAPYEQYF

clone size: NA
V gene: TRBV2
J gene: TRBJ2-5
D gene: NA
CDR3 DNA: TGTGCCAGCAGAGGACTCATCGAGACCCAGTACTTC
CDR3 protein: CASRGLIETQYF

clone size: many
V gene: TRBV19
J gene: TRBJ2-7
D gene: NA
CDR3 DNA: TGTGCCAGCAGCATAGGGGCGTCCTACGAGCAGTACTTC
CDR3 protein: CASSIGASYEQYF

clone size: many
V gene: TRBV20-1
J gene: TRBJ2-7
D gene: NA
CDR3 DNA: TGCAGTGCTAGTATCTTCCGCGATAGCTCCTACGAGCAGTACTTC
CDR3 protein: CSASIFRDSSYEQYF

clone size: NA
V gene: TRBV5-1
J gene: TRBJ2-7
D gene: NA
CDR3 DNA: TGCGCCAGCAGCTTGACTTACAACTCCTACGAGCAGTACTTC
CDR3 protein: CASSLTYNSYEQYF

clone size: few
V gene: TRBV5-1
J gene: TRBJ2-7
D gene: TRBD1
CDR3 DNA: TGCGCCAGCAGCTTTCCCCCCGGGACAGGCCCTTCCTACGAGCAGTACTTC
CDR3 protein: CASSFPPGTGPSYEQYF

clone size: many
V gene: TRBV7-3
J gene: TRBJ2-5
D gene: NA
CDR3 DNA: TGTGCCAGCAGCTTAGTTGGCAGCCTGGGGGAGACCCAGTACTTC
CDR3 protein: CASSLVGSLGETQYF

clone size: NA
V gene: TRBV27
J gene: TRBJ2-3
D gene: NA
CDR3 DNA: TGTGCCAGCAGTCCGCACAGGGAAGGGGGAGGCACTGAAGCCCTCTTT
CDR3 protein: CASSPHREGGGTEALF

clone size: many
V gene: TRBV28
J gene: TRBJ1-3
D gene: NA
CDR3 DNA: TGTGCCAGCAGCCAGGGGACCTTCTTTTGGGGAAACACCATATATTTT
CDR3 protein: CASSQGTFFWGNTIYF

clone size: NA
V gene: TRBV7-3
J gene: TRBJ2-5
D gene: NA
CDR3 DNA: TGTGCCAGCAGCTTACGGCAGGGCCCCCCCCAAGAGACCCAGTACTTC
CDR3 protein: CASSLRQGPPQETQYF

clone size: many
V gene: TRBV18
J gene: TRBJ2-2
D gene: NA
CDR3 DNA: TGTGCCAGCTCACCTTATAGCACCGGGGAGCTGTTTTTT
CDR3 protein: CASSPYSTGELFF

clone size: NA
V gene: TRBV7-9
J gene: TRBJ2-7
D gene: NA
CDR3 DNA: TGTGCCAGCAGCTTAGCGGCGGAGTTATACGAGCAGTACTTC
CDR3 protein: CASSLAAELYEQYF

clone size: many
V gene: TRBV11-2
J gene: TRBJ2-1
D gene: NA
CDR3 DNA: TGTGCCAGCAGCTTAGATAAGGGCGATGAGCAGTTCTTC
CDR3 protein: CASSLDKGDEQFF

clone size: few
V gene: TRBV27
J gene: TRBJ2-7
D gene: NA
CDR3 DNA: TGTGCCAGCAGTCGGCAGGTTCCTTTGGAGCAGTACTTC
CDR3 protein: CASSRQVPLEQYF

clone size: many
V gene: TRBV12-3/TRBV12-4
J gene: TRBJ2-3
D gene: TRBD2
CDR3 DNA: TGTGCCAGCTGTGCGGGGGTCACAGATACGCAGTATTTT
CDR3 protein: CASCAGVTDTQYF

clone size: NA
V gene: TRBV29-1
J gene: TRBJ2-1
D gene: NA
CDR3 DNA: TGCAGCGTTGTCGAAGGCTACAATGAGCAGTTCTTC
CDR3 protein: CSVVEGYNEQFF

clone size: many
V gene: TRBV5-1
J gene: TRBJ2-7
D gene: NA
CDR3 DNA: TGCGCCAGCAGCTTGGCGGGACGAGGTTCCTACGAGCAGTACTTC
CDR3 protein: CASSLAGRGSYEQYF

clone size: few
V gene: TRBV27
J gene: TRBJ2-1
D gene: NA
CDR3 DNA: TGTGCCAGCAGGGCGCTAAATGAGCAGTTCTTC
CDR3 protein: CASRALNEQFF

clone size: NA
V gene: TRBV27
J gene: TRBJ1-4
D gene: NA
CDR3 DNA: TGTGCCAGCAGCTCTGACAATTTTAATGAAAAACTGTTTTTT
CDR3 protein: CASSSDNFNEKLFF